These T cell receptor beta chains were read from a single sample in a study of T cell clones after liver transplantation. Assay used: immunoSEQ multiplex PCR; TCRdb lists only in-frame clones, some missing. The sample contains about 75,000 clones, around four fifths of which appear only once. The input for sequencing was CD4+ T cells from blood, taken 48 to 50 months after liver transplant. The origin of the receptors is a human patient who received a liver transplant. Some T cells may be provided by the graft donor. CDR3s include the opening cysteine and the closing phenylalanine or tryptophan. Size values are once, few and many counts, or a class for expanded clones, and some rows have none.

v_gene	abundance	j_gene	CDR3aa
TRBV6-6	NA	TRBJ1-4	CASTFSGAGDEKLFF
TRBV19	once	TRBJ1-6	CASRPQLSNSPLHF
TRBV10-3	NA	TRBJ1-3	CAISESFGQGKGNTIYF
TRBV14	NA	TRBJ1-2	CASSPVGVGSYGYTF
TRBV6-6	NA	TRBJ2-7	CASSLQGATYEQYF
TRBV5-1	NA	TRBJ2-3	CASSFSDTSTDTQYF
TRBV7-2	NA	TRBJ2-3	CASSLSGTPDTQYF
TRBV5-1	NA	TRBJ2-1	CASSAAQDPNEQFF
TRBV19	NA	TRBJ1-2	CASRQTGASNYGYTF
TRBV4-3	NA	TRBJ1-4	CASSQTGPTNEKLFF
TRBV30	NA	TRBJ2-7	CAWSNKGGIYEQYF
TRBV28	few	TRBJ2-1	CAAFSSYNEQFF
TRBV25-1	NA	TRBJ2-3	CASSEGQGADTQYF
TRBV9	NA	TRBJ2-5	CASSQAGGAETQYF
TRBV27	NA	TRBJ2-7	CASSLEAGHEQYF
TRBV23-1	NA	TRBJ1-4	CASPGTLRQINEKLFF
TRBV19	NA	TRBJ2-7	CASSIQRGGLYEQYF
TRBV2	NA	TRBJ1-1	CASREQGVNTEAFF
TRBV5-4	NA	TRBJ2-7	CASSLDREVTNEQYF
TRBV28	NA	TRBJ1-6	CASSLAGMALHF
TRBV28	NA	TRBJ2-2	CASSRPPGAPITNTGELFF
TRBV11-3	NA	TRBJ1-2	CASSFTKDRLAYGYTF
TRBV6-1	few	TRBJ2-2	CASRKGGNTGELFF
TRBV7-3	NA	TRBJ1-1	CASSSGTETEAFF
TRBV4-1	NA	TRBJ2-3	CASSQVTGTGTDPAPDTQYF
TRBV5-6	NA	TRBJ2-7	CASSLGTVSYEQYF
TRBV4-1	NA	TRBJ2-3	CASSHPGLGSADTQYF
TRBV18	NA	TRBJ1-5	CASSLHSNQPQHF
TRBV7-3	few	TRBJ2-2	CASSSSGRGGELFF